This TCR beta chain was obtained from a study of T-cell memory formation after mild COVID-19. Overall study results and limits: That cross-reactive memory joined was suggested by some responding clones appearing in pre-infection memory.

Turning to this clonotype: Its antigen remains unidentified.

CDR1 LGHNA and CDR2 YSLEER come from the germline V gene. This CDR3 comprises 16 residues. V lost 6 bases to trimming and J lost 8 bases; unmatched junction nucleotides: 13. Constant-segment-primed 5'RACE gave TCR alpha and TCR beta cDNA libraries with sample barcodes and UMIs. TCRdb reprocessed the 5' RACE reads via MiXCR and lists one record per CDR3 protein. The data show 250,000 or so distinct CDR3 sequences, roughly 18% seen once. This TCR came from a man aged 18 to 29 who had mild COVID-19 (a few samples of this study predate the infection). Cell type and time point are not known. The genes are TRBV4-3 and TRBJ2-1, with 10 bases fitting TRBD2. What was sequenced was PBMCs or a T cell subset sorted from them (not recorded which). The CDR3 protein is CASSRSGGARGDEQFF. The CDR3 nucleotides read TGCGCCAGCAGTAGAAGCGGGGGGGCTAGGGGCGATGAGCAGTTCTTC.